The following is a T cell receptor (beta chain) sequence with its context. This sample was included in a study of blood T cell repertoires in COVID-19. Study information: The United States, Italy and Spain supplied acute and convalescent COVID-19 samples.

Cohort assignment relied on participant-reported clinical history. Each recovered donor of Cohort 3 presented with two negative PCRs, clearance, or symptom resolution. In the original processing: The assay estimated nucleated cells by amplifying reference gene primers. Generated by immunoSEQ multiplex PCR, the TCRdb table keeps only in-frame clones and is missing some. For V, J and clone size, that table is used; D and trimming come from the DNA. The table records roughly 380,000 clones, about 89% of them present only once. The receptor was derived from a man under 40 who had recovered from COVID-19. Sequencing was carried out using PBMCs or T cells enriched from blood (not recorded which).

Written as DNA, the CDR3 is TGTGCCTGGAGTGTTTTTGGACAGGGACCTGAAAAACTGTTTTTT. This gives the protein CAWSVFGQGPEKLFF. The rearrangement links TRBV30 to TRBJ1-4, with 8 positions matching TRBD1. The CDR3 length is 15 residues. The ends lost 0 bases at V and 7 bases at J; junction bases unmatched: 7. The germline CDR1 and CDR2 sequences are GTSNPN and SVGIG (reference sequence).